The sample holds one count of the clone carrying this T cell receptor (beta chain). The data are from a study of blood T cell repertoires in COVID-19. Germline-derived CDR1 and CDR2 are MNHEY and SVGAGI. Trimming at V came to 7 bases and at J to 0 bases, leaving 6 bases not matched to a gene. The CDR3 is made up of 15 amino acids. Assay: immunoSEQ multiplex PCR; the TCRdb copy retains only in-frame clones and omits some. The sample holds 200,000 to 250,000 clones; approximately 80% are singletons and the top ten take about 3.7%. Participants spanned ages roughly 18 to 95 years and resided in roughly 22 US areas.

This receptor was taken from an older woman who had recovered from COVID-19. The V gene is TRBV6-5, the J gene TRBJ1-3, with 7 bases that match TRBD1. The source material was PBMCs or T cells enriched from blood (not recorded which). CDR3 sequence (DNA): TGTGCCAGCACCCTGACAGGGAGCTCTGGAAACACCATATATTTT. This translates into CASTLTGSSGNTIYF.